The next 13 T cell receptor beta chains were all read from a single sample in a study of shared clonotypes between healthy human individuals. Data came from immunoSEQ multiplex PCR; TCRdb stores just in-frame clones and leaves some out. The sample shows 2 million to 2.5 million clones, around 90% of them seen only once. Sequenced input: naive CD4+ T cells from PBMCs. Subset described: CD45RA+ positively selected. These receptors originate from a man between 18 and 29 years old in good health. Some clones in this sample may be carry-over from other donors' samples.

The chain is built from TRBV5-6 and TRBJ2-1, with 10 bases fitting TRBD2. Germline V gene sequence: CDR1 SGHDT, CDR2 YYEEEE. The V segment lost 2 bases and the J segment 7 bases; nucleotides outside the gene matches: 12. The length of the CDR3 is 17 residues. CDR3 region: CASSFRTSGLRGNEQFF. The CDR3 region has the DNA TGTGCCAGCAGCTTCCGGACTAGCGGCCTACGGGGGAATGAGCAGTTCTTC.

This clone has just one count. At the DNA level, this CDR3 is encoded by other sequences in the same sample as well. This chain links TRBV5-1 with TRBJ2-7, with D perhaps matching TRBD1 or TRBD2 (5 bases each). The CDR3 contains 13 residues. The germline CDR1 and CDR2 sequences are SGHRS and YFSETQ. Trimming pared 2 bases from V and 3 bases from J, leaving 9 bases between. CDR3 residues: CASSLRGGYEQYF. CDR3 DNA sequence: TGCGCCAGCAGCTTACGGGGCGGCTACGAGCAGTACTTC. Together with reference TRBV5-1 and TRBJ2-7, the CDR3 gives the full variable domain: KAGVTQTPRYLIKTRGQQVTLSCSPISGHRSVSWYQQTPGQGLQFLFEYFSETQRNKGNFPGRFSGRQFSNSRSEMNVSTLELGDSALYLCASSLRGGYEQYFGPGTRLTVT.

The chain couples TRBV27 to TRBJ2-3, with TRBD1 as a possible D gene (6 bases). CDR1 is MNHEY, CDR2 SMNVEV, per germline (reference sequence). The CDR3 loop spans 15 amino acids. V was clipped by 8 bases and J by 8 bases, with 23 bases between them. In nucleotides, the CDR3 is TGTGCCAGCGCACTCCGGACAGTGGCATTCTCTACGCAGTATTTT. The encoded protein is CASALRTVAFSTQYF.

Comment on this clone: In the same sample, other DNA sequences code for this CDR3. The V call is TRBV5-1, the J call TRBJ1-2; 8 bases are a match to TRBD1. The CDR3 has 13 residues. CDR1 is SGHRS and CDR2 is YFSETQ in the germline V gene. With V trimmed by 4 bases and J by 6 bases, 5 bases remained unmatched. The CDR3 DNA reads TGCGCCAGCAGCCCCGGACAGGGCGATGGCTACACCTTC. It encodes CASSPGQGDGYTF. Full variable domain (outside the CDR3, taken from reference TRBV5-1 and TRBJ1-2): KAGVTQTPRYLIKTRGQQVTLSCSPISGHRSVSWYQQTPGQGLQFLFEYFSETQRNKGNFPGRFSGRQFSNSRSEMNVSTLELGDSALYLCASSPGQGDGYTFGSGTRLTVV.

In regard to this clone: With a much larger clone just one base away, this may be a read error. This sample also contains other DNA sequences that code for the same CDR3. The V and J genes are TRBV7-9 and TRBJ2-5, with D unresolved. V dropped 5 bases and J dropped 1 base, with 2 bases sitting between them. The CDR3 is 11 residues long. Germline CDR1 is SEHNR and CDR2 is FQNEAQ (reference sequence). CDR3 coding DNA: TGTGCCAGCAGCGCCCAAGAGACCCAGTACTTC. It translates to CASSAQETQYF. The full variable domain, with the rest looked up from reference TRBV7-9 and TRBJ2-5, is DTGVSQNPRHKITKRGQNVTFRCDPISEHNRLYWYRQTLGQGPEFLTYFQNEAQLEKSRLLSDRFSAERPKGSFSTLEIQRTEQGDSAMYLCASSAQETQYFGPGTRLLVL.

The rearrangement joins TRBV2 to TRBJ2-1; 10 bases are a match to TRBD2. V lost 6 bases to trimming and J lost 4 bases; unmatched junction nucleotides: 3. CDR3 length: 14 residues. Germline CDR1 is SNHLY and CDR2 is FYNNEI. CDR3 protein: CASRETSGYNEQFF. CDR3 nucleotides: TGTGCCAGCAGGGAGACTAGCGGGTACAATGAGCAGTTCTTC.

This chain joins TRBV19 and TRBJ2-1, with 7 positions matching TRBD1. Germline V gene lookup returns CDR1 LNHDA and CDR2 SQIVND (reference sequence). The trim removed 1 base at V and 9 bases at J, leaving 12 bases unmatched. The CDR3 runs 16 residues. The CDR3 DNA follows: TGTGCCAGTAGTATAGTCGGGGTAGGGACAGCACGTGAGCAGTTCTTC. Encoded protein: CASSIVGVGTAREQFF.

The CDR3 protein is CASSLDAGGAHEQYF. In DNA, the CDR3 is TGTGCCAGCAGCTTGGACGCGGGAGGGGCCCACGAGCAGTACTTC. V usage is TRBV5-4 and J usage is TRBJ2-7; 9 bases fit TRBD2. The CDR3 extends over 15 amino acids. Germline values: CDR1 SGHNT, CDR2 YYREEE (reference sequence). V lost 0 bases, J lost 5 bases, and 6 bases stayed unmatched.

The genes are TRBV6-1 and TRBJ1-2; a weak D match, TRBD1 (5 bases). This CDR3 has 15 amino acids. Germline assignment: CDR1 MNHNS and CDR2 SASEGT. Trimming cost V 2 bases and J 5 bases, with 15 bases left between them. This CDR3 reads CASSETGGGPYGYTF. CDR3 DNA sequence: TGTGCCAGCAGTGAAACCGGGGGGGGACCATATGGCTACACCTTC.

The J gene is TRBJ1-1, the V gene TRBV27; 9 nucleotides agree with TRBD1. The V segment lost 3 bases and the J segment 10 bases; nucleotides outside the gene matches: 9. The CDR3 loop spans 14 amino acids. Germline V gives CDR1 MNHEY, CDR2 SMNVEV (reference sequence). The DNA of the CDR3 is TGTGCCAGCAGTTTGGGTATGACAGGGGGTGTAGCTTTCTTT. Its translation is CASSLGMTGGVAFF.

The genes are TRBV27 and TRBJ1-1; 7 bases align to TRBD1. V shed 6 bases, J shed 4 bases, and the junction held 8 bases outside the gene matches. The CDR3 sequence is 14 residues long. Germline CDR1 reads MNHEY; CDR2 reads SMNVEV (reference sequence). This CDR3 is CASRNRGSRTEAFF. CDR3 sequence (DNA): TGTGCCAGCAGGAACAGGGGTAGTCGCACTGAAGCTTTCTTT.

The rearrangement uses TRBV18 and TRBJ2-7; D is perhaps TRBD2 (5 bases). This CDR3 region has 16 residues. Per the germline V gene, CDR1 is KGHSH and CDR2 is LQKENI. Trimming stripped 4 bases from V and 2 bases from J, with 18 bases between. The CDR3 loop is CASSLPWRGLPYEQYF. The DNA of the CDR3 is TGTGCCAGCTCACTCCCTTGGAGAGGGCTCCCCTACGAGCAGTACTTC.

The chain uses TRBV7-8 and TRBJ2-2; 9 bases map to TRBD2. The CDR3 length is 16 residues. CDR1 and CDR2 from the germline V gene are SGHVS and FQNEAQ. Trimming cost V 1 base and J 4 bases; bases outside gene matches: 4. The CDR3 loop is CASSLGGGRATGELFF. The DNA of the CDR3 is TGTGCCAGCAGCTTAGGAGGCGGGAGGGCCACCGGGGAGCTGTTTTTT. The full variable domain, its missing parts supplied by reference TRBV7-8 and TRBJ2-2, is GAGVSQSPRYKVAKRGQDVALRCDPISGHVSLFWYQQALGQGPEFLTYFQNEAQLDKSGLPSDRFFAERPEGSVSTLKIQRTQQEDSAVYLCASSLGGGRATGELFFGEGSRLTVL.